This TCR beta chain was retrieved from a study of cytomegalovirus exposure and HLA in healthy donors. On the study more broadly: Across roughly 400 genotyped donors, about 80% landed in the Caucasian-associated ancestry cluster.

In the PCR, 60 Vbeta and 13 Jbeta primers were used. Assay: immunoSEQ multiplex PCR; the TCRdb copy retains only in-frame clones and omits some. The sample includes about 200,000 clones, about 82% of them seen just once. Findings and limits, study-wide: Later analysis indicated greater clonal expansion among HLA-associated TCR beta chains than among equally common other chains. Later analysis identified some 16,000 TCR beta sequences associated with HLA alleles, using a false discovery rate threshold of 0.05.

Remarks on this clone: Its target is not known.

The sample was PBMCs. The receptor was isolated from a woman aged 50 to 65 in good health and CMV-seronegative.

The CDR3, as DNA: TGTGCCAGCAGCTTCCGGGACACCAATCAGCCCCAGCATTTT. Translation: CASSFRDTNQPQHF. The chain employs TRBV7-9 and TRBJ1-5, with D perhaps matching TRBD1 (6 bases). The CDR3 length is 14 residues. The germline V gene has CDR1 SEHNR and CDR2 FQNEAQ (reference sequence). V was cut by 3 bases and J by 3 bases, with 9 bases left in between.